The 11 T cell receptor beta chains below come from one sample, sequenced in a study of cytomegalovirus exposure and HLA in healthy donors. PCR primers comprised 60 Vbeta and 13 Jbeta primers. Sequencing used immunoSEQ multiplex PCR; TCRdb keeps in-frame clones, though not all of them. The repertoire holds fewer than 75,000 clones, with roughly four fifths as singletons. Specimen: PBMCs. The receptors originated from a man aged 25 to 45 in good health and CMV-seronegative.

This clone showed up just once. The J gene is TRBJ2-3, the V gene TRBV4-1, with TRBD2 matching 12 bases. The germline V gene has CDR1 MGHRA and CDR2 YSYEKL. Trimming cost V 4 bases and J 0 bases; bases outside gene matches: 2. This CDR3 is built from 16 residues. The CDR3 coding sequence is TGCGCCAGCAGCCGGGGACTAGCGGGTAGCACAGATACGCAGTATTTT. Translating gives CASSRGLAGSTDTQYF.

On this clone itself: Other DNA sequences in the sample encode the same CDR3. The chain combines TRBV15 with TRBJ2-2; TRBD2 matches 13 bases. V gave up 1 base and J gave up 7 bases; unmatched junction bases: 3. This CDR3 region has 16 residues. Germline V CDR1 and CDR2: LNHNV, YYDKDF (reference sequence). CDR3 loop: CATSRVLAGGGGELFF. CDR3 sequence (DNA): TGTGCCACCAGCAGAGTACTAGCGGGAGGGGGCGGGGAGCTGTTTTTT.

This sequence joins TRBV27 and TRBJ2-1; a possible D gene is TRBD2 (6 bases). Between the trimmed V and J ends, which lost 5 bases and 5 bases, there was a span of 16 bases. In germline, CDR1 is MNHEY, CDR2 SMNVEV (reference sequence). CDR3 length: 15 amino acids. The CDR3 DNA sequence: TGTGCCAGCAGTCCCTGGGCTAGCGCCAACAATGAGCAGTTCTTC. Amino acids: CASSPWASANNEQFF.

A single count supports this clone. This chain connects TRBV29-1 to TRBJ2-7, with TRBD2 identical over 7 bases. V gave up 6 bases and J gave up 4 bases; unmatched junction bases: 18. Germline loops: CDR1 SQVTM, CDR2 ANQGSEA. CDR3 length: 16 residues. The CDR3: CSVQYGGTGGAYEQYF. The CDR3 DNA reads as TGCAGCGTCCAATACGGGGGGACCGGGGGAGCTTACGAGCAGTACTTC.

The rearrangement joins TRBV11-2 to TRBJ2-5; 14 nucleotides match TRBD2. This CDR3 is 16 amino acids long. CDR1 is SGHAT and CDR2 is FQNNGV in the germline V gene. V dropped 5 bases and J dropped 4; count of bases not matched to a gene: 6. CDR3 sequence: CASSPGTSGRGETQYF. The DNA for the CDR3 is TGTGCCAGCAGCCCCGGGACTAGCGGGAGAGGAGAGACCCAGTACTTC.

The chain is built from TRBV9 and TRBJ1-2, with TRBD1 identical over 10 bases. V lost 4 bases to trimming and J lost 4 bases; unmatched junction nucleotides: 4. Germline V gives CDR1 SGDLS, CDR2 YYNGEE. This CDR3 spans 14 amino acids. CDR3 residues: CASSRDRGGYGYTF. CDR3 DNA sequence: TGTGCCAGCAGCCGGGACAGGGGAGGCTATGGCTACACCTTC.

This chain connects TRBV2 to TRBJ2-2; 8 bases match TRBD1. V lost 3 bases and J lost 7; bases outside the gene matches: 7. Germline V gene lookup returns CDR1 SNHLY and CDR2 FYNNEI. This CDR3 comprises 15 residues. CDR3 DNA sequence: TGTGCCAGCAGTGATGCAGGGGGCAGGGACGGGGAGCTGTTTTTT. The encoded protein is CASSDAGGRDGELFF.

V is TRBV5-6 and J is TRBJ1-3, with a tentative D call TRBD1 (6 bases). The germline V and J ends were trimmed by 0 bases and 0 bases, with 10 bases remaining between them. The germline V gene encodes CDR1 SGHDT and CDR2 YYEEEE. The CDR3 is 16 amino acids. Written as DNA, the CDR3 is TGTGCCAGCAGCTTGGTAGGGACACACTCTGGAAACACCATATATTTT. Residues: CASSLVGTHSGNTIYF.

The chain links TRBV5-1 to TRBJ2-7, with a weak D call TRBD2 (7 bases). The CDR3 contains 17 residues. The V end lost 3 bases, the J end lost 2 bases, and 21 bases lay between the germline ends. Germline loops: CDR1 SGHRS, CDR2 YFSETQ. The CDR3 loop reads CASSWGPSSGKPYEQYF. CDR3 bases: TGCGCCAGCAGCTGGGGGCCGTCCAGCGGGAAACCCTACGAGCAGTACTTC.

This rearrangement joins TRBV7-2 to TRBJ2-2; possible D gene TRBD1, 5 bases. The germline V gene has CDR1 SGHTA and CDR2 FQGNSA. V was cut by 2 bases and J by 6 bases, with 13 bases left in between. The CDR3 extends over 15 amino acids. This CDR3 reads CASSLNGRAAGELFF. The DNA of the CDR3 is TGTGCCAGCAGCTTAAACGGCAGGGCGGCCGGGGAGCTGTTTTTT.

V gene TRBV5-4 combines with J gene TRBJ1-2, with 7 bases that match TRBD1. With V trimmed by 4 bases and J by 4 bases, 7 bases remained unmatched. The CDR3 consists of 14 residues. Germline V gene sequence: CDR1 SGHNT, CDR2 YYREEE (reference sequence). The CDR3 nucleotides are TGTGCCAGCAGCGCGGGACAGCTTGCCTATGGCTACACCTTC. It codes for CASSAGQLAYGYTF.